A few counts support the clone carrying this T cell receptor beta chain. This sample is drawn from a study of blood T cells in healthy people across ages. Germline V gene lookup returns CDR1 SGHTA and CDR2 FQGNSA. CDR3 size: 17 residues. The use of a sample-barcoded 5' primer and a J-beta primer mix characterized a second PCR of roughly 6 to 11 cycles. Each CDR3 protein is one row after TCRdb ran MiXCR on the 5' RACE reads. The sample has some 760,000 distinct CDR3 sequences, roughly 25% seen once; the top ten hold 3.7%. Another study also made use of these data, one on T cells of mothers and their children. That study adds: At about 1.4 ug per 15 ul, all of the extracted RNA went into cDNA synthesis.

The receptor comes from a boy aged 5-17 years in good health. The chain recombines TRBV7-2 with TRBJ2-5; 13 nucleotides align to TRBD2. The J call may not be correct, given that the DNA end is closer to TRBJ2-1. The material sequenced was blood. CDR3 sequence: CASSLPPGLAGYNEQFF. CDR3 DNA: TGTGCCAGCAGCTTACCCCCGGGACTAGCGGGGTACAATGAGCAGTTCTTC.